Following are 19 T cell receptor beta chains from one sample sequenced in a study of blood T cells in healthy people across ages (dated by TCRdb to between 2014 and 2016). Libraries were made using 5' RACE. The sequencing machine was an Illumina HiSeq 2500. A second about 6 to 11 cycle PCR used a sample-barcoded 5' primer and a J-beta primer mix. TCRdb reanalyzed the raw reads on its own, using fastp at Q25 for trimming and MiXCR for clone calling, and kept in-frame beta chains. Records with the same CDR3 protein are collapsed into one entry carrying the most frequent genes and DNA. For this sample the table gives hundreds of thousands of distinct CDR3 sequences, of which roughly 52% were detected only once. The top ten clonotypes cover roughly 13% of the sample. Sequencing input: blood. The receptors originated from a man between 25 and 39 years old in good health.

The table lists this clonotype with a few counts. The chain employs TRBV4-3 and TRBJ2-1; no firm D call. The CDR3 is made up of 15 amino acids. V shed 2 bases and J shed 0 bases, with 8 bases lying between them. Germline V gene sequence: CDR1 LGHNA, CDR2 YSLEER. CDR3 protein: CASSQSTSSYNEQFF. Here the CDR3 DNA reads TGCGCCAGCAGCCAAAGTACGAGCTCCTACAATGAGCAGTTCTTC.

This rearrangement joins TRBV7-2 to TRBJ2-1; 14 nucleotides agree with TRBD2. Trimming removed 8 bases from V and 0 bases from J; junction bases left unmatched: 12. This CDR3 spans 19 amino acids. Per germline, CDR1 SGHTA and CDR2 FQGNSA. CDR3 bases: TGTGCCAGCCGACCTGGACTAGCGGGGGGCCCCAGCTCCTACAATGAGCAGTTCTTC. Residues: CASRPGLAGGPSSYNEQFF.

This clonotype was picked up a small number of times. The rearrangement joins TRBV27 to TRBJ2-7, with D maybe TRBD1 (6 bases). Deletions cut 0 bases from V and 0 bases from J, with 9 bases between. Germline CDR1 and CDR2: MNHEY and SMNVEV (reference sequence). The CDR3 contains 15 residues. DNA of the CDR3: TGTGCCAGCAGTTTATCTACAGGGAGCTCCTACGAGCAGTACTTC. The encoded protein is CASSLSTGSSYEQYF.

This clonotype was picked up one time. This rearrangement joins TRBV7-9 to TRBJ2-5; possible D gene TRBD1, 6 bases. This CDR3 region has 15 residues. Deletions cut 4 bases from V and 5 bases from J, with 17 bases between. From germline, CDR1 is SEHNR and CDR2 FQNEAQ (reference sequence). CDR3 DNA: TGTGCCAGCAGCTACTGGACAGATGTGGGGGAGACCCAGTACTTC. Its protein product is CASSYWTDVGETQYF.

There are a few counts of this clonotype. The chain combines TRBV25-1 with TRBJ2-7, with 9 bases fitting TRBD1. This CDR3 has 15 amino acids. Trimming removed 2 bases from V and 0 bases from J; junction bases left unmatched: 2. The V gene's germline CDR1 is MGHDK and CDR2 SYGVNS. The CDR3 DNA reads TGTGCCAGCAGTGAAACAGGGGGCGTCTCCTACGAGCAGTACTTC. Amino acid sequence: CASSETGGVSYEQYF.

This clonotype was found once. CDR3 DNA sequence: TGTGCCTTAAGCCCGAGAACTTATAATTCACCCCTCCACTTT. This gives the protein CALSPRTYNSPLHF. The chain has TRBV30 and TRBJ1-6; D is unclear. CDR1 is GTSNPN, CDR2 SVGIG, per germline (reference sequence). Trimming left V 7 bases short and J 4 bases short, with 14 bases between. The CDR3 consists of 14 residues.

The sample holds a few counts of this clonotype. The chain couples TRBV7-2 to TRBJ2-7; the D gene is possibly TRBD2 (6 bases). The CDR3 is made up of 14 amino acids. Germline assignment: CDR1 SGHTA and CDR2 FQGNSA. The V and J ends lost 3 bases and 3 bases respectively, with 12 bases between them. In DNA form, the CDR3 reads TGTGCCAGCAGCTTCCCAGGGCGGGACTACGAGCAGTACTTC. It translates to CASSFPGRDYEQYF.

This clonotype has a handful of counts. The chain couples TRBV15 to TRBJ1-2; D might be TRBD1 (5 bases). The V gene lost 3 bases and the J gene lost 2 bases, with 7 bases spanning the gap. Germline assignment: CDR1 LNHNV and CDR2 YYDKDF (reference sequence). This CDR3 has 13 residues. CDR3 residues: CATSRGLNYGYTF. CDR3 coding DNA: TGTGCCACCAGCAGGGGGCTCAACTATGGCTACACCTTC.

The CDR3 region has the DNA TGTGCCAGCAGCTGGGAGACAGAGAGCACAGATACGCAGTATTTT. Translated, it gives CASSWETESTDTQYF. The V gene is TRBV5-4, the J gene TRBJ2-3, with D perhaps matching TRBD1 or TRBD2 (5 bases each). This CDR3 is 15 amino acids long. Germline V lookup: CDR1 SGHNT, CDR2 YYREEE (reference sequence). The V gene lost 3 bases and the J gene lost 0 bases, with 11 bases spanning the gap.

This chain joins TRBV7-3 and TRBJ2-1; possibly TRBD2 for D (6 bases). This CDR3 has 13 residues. V lost 4 bases and J 6 bases, leaving 10 bases between the germline ends. Germline V gene lookup returns CDR1 SGHTA and CDR2 FQGTGA. CDR3 in amino acids: CASSSGTVNEQFF. The CDR3 DNA reads as TGTGCCAGCAGCTCCGGGACTGTCAATGAGCAGTTCTTC.

Of note for this clonotype: Relative to the germline gene, one junction end is altered; a read error may explain this. This rearrangement joins TRBV30 to TRBJ2-4; D may be TRBD2 (5 bases). TRBJ2-7 matches the DNA end more closely, so the J call is doubtful. The CDR3 spans 12 residues. Germline lookup yields CDR1 GTSNPN and CDR2 SVGIG (reference sequence). CDR3 loop: CAGSADIYEQYF. The CDR3 coding sequence is TGTGCCGGGAGTGCCGACATTTACGAGCAGTACTTC.

In regard to this clonotype: This may be a read error, as it is one base from a much larger clone. The chain combines TRBV20-1 with TRBJ1-5; no firm D call. CDR1 and CDR2 (germline): DFQATT, SNEGSKA (reference sequence). V lost 5 bases, J lost 9 bases, and 17 bases lay in between. This CDR3 has 13 amino acids. The CDR3 DNA is TGCAGTGCTCCGAGACGGGTCTTAGGGCCCCAGCATTTT. Protein product: CSAPRRVLGPQHF.

In this sample, this clonotype turned up many times. V usage is TRBV13 and J usage is TRBJ2-2; 8 nucleotides line up with TRBD1. The CDR3 extends over 16 amino acids. Trimming cost V 4 bases and J 4 bases; bases outside gene matches: 8. Germline CDR1 PRHDT, CDR2 FYEKMQ (reference sequence). CDR3 protein: CASSSYRTGITGELFF. The CDR3 nucleotides read TGTGCCAGCAGCTCCTATCGGACAGGGATCACCGGGGAGCTGTTTTTT.

The chain uses TRBV6-1 and TRBJ1-5, with D perhaps TRBD1 (5 bases). The ends were cut back, 1 base at V and 4 bases at J, with 14 bases in the middle. The germline gives CDR1 MNHNS, CDR2 SASEGT. CDR3 size: 16 residues. The CDR3 protein is CASSEGVGVPNQPQHF. The CDR3 bases are TGTGCCAGCAGTGAAGGGGTGGGGGTGCCTAATCAGCCCCAGCATTTT.

J is TRBJ2-1 and V is TRBV6-5; D might be TRBD2 (6 bases). Per the germline V gene, CDR1 is MNHEY and CDR2 is SVGAGI. Trimming removed 2 bases from V and 10 bases from J, with 12 bases in between. The CDR3 is made up of 13 amino acids. The CDR3 sequence is CASSYVGGGEQFF. The CDR3 DNA reads TGTGCCAGCAGTTACGTGGGGGGTGGCGAGCAGTTCTTC.

This clonotype has more than one count but fewer than ten. The rearrangement uses TRBV7-6 and TRBJ2-7; possibly TRBD1 or TRBD2 for D (5 bases each). The CDR3 totals 16 residues. Looked up from germline, CDR1 is SGHVS and CDR2 is FNYEAQ. The V end lost 0 bases, the J end lost 3 bases, and 15 bases lay between the germline ends. The CDR3 region has the DNA TGTGCCAGCAGCTTAGCCCAGGCAGGGACCTACTACGAGCAGTACTTC. It translates to CASSLAQAGTYYEQYF. The full variable domain, its missing parts supplied by reference TRBV7-6 and TRBJ2-7, is GAGVSQSPRYKVTKRGQDVALRCDPISGHVSLYWYRQALGQGPEFLTYFNYEAQQDKSGLPNDRFSAERPEGSISTLTIQRTEQRDSAMYRCASSLAQAGTYYEQYFGPGTRLTVT.

This clonotype was observed a few times. V is TRBV29-1 and J is TRBJ2-3, with D hard to call. CDR3 length: 11 residues. Germline loops: CDR1 SQVTM, CDR2 ANQGSEA. V was clipped by 1 base and J by 7 bases, with 6 bases between them. The chain's CDR3 is CSVEVRNTQYF. The CDR3 DNA sequence: TGCAGCGTTGAAGTTAGGAATACGCAGTATTTT.

This clonotype has more than one count but fewer than ten. The chain joins TRBV3-1 to TRBJ1-2, with a possible D match to TRBD1 (5 bases). V was trimmed by 6 bases and J by 4 bases, leaving 12 bases between them. CDR1 is LGHDT and CDR2 is YNNKEL in the germline V gene (reference sequence). The CDR3 spans 13 residues. Here the CDR3 reads CASSPGDLYGYTF. CDR3 sequence (DNA): TGTGCCAGCAGTCCGGGGGATCTCTATGGCTACACCTTC. The entire variable domain, with the rest obtained from reference TRBV3-1 and TRBJ1-2, is as follows: DTAVSQTPKYLVTQMGNDKSIKCEQNLGHDTMYWYKQDSKKFLKIMFSYNNKELIINETVPNRFSPKSPDKAHLNLHINSLELGDSAVYFCASSPGDLYGYTFGSGTRLTVV.

The chain couples TRBV29-1 to TRBJ2-1; TRBD1 is a possible D gene (7 bases). In germline, CDR1 is SQVTM, CDR2 ANQGSEA. The CDR3 spans 15 residues. The germline V and J ends were trimmed by 6 bases and 6 bases, with 21 bases remaining between them. The CDR3 nucleotides are TGCAGCGTAGCCCCTCTACCCCAGGGGGGCAATGAGCAGTTCTTC. Protein product: CSVAPLPQGGNEQFF.